This T cell receptor beta chain was documented in a study of control samples from healthy donors and cancer patients. Some clones are missing from TCRdb's copy, which holds only in-frame ones; the method was immunoSEQ multiplex PCR. The profile shows 35,000 to 50,000 clones, about 90% of them singletons. J lost 4 bases, V lost 6 bases, and 3 bases had no gene match. CDR3 length: 14 amino acids. Germline V lookup: CDR1 SEHNR, CDR2 FQNEAQ (reference sequence). Sequenced input: PBMCs. The chain is built from TRBV7-9 and TRBJ1-6, with TRBD1 identical over 7 bases. This TCR was sampled from an older woman with lung cancer. The CDR3 spells CASSLQGYNSPLHF. CDR3 sequence (DNA): TGTGCCAGCAGTTTACAGGGGTATAATTCACCCCTCCACTTT.